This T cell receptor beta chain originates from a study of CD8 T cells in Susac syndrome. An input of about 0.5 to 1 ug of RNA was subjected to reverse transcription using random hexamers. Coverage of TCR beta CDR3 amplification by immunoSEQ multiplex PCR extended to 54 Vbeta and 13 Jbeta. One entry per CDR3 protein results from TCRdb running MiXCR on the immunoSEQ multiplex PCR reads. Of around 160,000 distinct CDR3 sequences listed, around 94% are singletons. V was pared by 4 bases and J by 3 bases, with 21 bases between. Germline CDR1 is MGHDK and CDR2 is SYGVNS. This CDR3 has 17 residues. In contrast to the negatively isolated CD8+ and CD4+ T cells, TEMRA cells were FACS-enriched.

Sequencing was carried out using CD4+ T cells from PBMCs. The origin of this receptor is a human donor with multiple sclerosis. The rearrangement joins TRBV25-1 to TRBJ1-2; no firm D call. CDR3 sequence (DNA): TGTGCCAGCAGTGCTCGTGGTGGCGATCGATTCCACTATGGCTACACCTTC. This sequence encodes CASSARGGDRFHYGYTF.